This TCR beta chain was captured in a study of Tregs in tolerant kidney transplant recipients. Germline V gene lookup returns CDR1 LNHDA and CDR2 SQIVND (reference sequence). The CDR3 is made up of 16 amino acids. V shed 3 bases and J shed 5 bases, with 19 bases lying between them. TCRdb's table, derived via immunoSEQ multiplex PCR, lists solely in-frame clones and lacks some. The profile shows tens of thousands of clones, 95% to 98% of them singletons. Sample: CD4+ T cells from blood, taken before the transplant. This TCR came from a human donor who received a combined kidney and bone marrow transplant. This chain uses TRBV19 with TRBJ1-2; D may be TRBD1 (5 bases). CDR3 in DNA: TGTGCCAGTAGTATTGTAAGGGGAACGTTGGCTTATGGCTACACCTTC. Translating it yields CASSIVRGTLAYGYTF.